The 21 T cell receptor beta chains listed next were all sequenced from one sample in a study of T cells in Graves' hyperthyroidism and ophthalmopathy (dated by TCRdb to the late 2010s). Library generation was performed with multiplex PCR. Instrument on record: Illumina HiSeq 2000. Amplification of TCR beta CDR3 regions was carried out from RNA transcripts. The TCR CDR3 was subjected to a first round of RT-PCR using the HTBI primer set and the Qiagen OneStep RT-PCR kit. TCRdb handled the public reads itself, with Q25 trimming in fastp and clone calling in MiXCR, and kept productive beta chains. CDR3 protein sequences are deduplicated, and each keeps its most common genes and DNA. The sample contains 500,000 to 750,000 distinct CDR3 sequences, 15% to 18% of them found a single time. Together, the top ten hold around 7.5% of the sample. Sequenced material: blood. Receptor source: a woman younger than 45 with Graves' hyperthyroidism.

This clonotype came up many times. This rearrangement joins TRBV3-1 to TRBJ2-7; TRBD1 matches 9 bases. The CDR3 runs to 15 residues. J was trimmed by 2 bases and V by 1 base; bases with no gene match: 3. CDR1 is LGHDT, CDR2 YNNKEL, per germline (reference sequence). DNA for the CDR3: TGTGCCAGCAGCCAAGCGGGACAGGGTCCCTACGAGCAGTACTTC. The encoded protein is CASSQAGQGPYEQYF.

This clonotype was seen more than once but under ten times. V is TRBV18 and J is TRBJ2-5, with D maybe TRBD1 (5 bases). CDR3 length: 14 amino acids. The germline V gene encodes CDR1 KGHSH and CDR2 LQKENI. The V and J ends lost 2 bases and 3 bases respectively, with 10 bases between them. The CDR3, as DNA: TGTGCCAGCTCACCAATGACAGCAGAAGAGACCCAGTACTTC. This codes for CASSPMTAEETQYF.

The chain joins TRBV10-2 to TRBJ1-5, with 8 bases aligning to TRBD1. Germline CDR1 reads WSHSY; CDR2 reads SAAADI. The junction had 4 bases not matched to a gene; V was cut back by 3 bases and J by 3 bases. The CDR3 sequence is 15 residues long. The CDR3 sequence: CASSEQGEFNQPQHF. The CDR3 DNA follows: TGCGCCAGCAGTGAACAGGGGGAATTCAATCAGCCCCAGCATTTT.

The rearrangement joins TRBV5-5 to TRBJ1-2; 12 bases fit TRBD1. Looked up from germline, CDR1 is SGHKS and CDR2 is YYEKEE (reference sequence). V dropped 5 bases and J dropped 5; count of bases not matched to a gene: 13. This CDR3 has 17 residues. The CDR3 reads CASRAGTGGAGRYGYTF. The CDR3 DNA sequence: TGTGCCAGCAGGGCCGGGACAGGGGGCGCCGGGCGGTATGGCTACACCTTC.

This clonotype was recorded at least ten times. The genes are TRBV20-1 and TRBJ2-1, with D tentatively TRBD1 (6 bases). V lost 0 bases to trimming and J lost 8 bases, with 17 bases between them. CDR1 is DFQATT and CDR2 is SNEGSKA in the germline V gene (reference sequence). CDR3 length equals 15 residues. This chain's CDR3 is CSARDTDTEGDEQFF. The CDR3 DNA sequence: TGCAGTGCTAGAGATACGGACACCGAGGGGGATGAGCAGTTCTTC.

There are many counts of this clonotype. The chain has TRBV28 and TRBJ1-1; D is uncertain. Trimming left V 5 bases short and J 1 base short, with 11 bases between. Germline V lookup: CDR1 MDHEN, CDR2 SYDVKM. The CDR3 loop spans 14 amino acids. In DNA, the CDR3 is TGTGCCAGCAGTCCCAGACGAAAGAACACTGAAGCTTTCTTT. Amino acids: CASSPRRKNTEAFF.

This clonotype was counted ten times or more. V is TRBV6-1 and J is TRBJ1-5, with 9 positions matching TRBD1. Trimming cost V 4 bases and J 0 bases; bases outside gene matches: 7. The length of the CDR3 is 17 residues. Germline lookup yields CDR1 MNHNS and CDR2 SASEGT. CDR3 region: CASSGSSGQGSNQPQHF. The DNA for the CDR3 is TGTGCCAGCAGTGGCTCCTCGGGACAGGGTAGCAATCAGCCCCAGCATTTT.

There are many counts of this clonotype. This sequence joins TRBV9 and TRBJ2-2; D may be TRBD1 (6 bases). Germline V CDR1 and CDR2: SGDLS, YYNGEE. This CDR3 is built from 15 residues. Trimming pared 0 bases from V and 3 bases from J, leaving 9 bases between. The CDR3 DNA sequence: TGTGCCAGCAGCGTAGAGCAGGGGCACACCGGGGAGCTGTTTTTT. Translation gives CASSVEQGHTGELFF.

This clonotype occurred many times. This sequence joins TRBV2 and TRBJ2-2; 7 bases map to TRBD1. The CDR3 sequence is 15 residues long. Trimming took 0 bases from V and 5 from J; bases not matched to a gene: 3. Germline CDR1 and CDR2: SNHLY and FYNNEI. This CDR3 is CASSEARQGTGELFF. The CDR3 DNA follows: TGTGCCAGCAGTGAAGCGCGACAGGGAACCGGGGAGCTGTTTTTT.

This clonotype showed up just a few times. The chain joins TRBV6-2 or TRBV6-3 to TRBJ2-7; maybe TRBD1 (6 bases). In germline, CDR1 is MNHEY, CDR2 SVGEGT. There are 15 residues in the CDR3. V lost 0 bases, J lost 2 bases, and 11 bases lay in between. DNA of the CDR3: TGTGCCAGCAGTTACTCTGGACAGCTGACCTACGAGCAGTACTTC. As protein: CASSYSGQLTYEQYF.

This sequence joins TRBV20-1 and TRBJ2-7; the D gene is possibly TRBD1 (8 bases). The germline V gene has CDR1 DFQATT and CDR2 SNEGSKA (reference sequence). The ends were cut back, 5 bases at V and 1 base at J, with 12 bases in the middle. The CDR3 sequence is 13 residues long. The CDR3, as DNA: TGCAGTGCTGAACAGGGGGGGTCCTACGAGCAGTACTTC. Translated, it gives CSAEQGGSYEQYF.

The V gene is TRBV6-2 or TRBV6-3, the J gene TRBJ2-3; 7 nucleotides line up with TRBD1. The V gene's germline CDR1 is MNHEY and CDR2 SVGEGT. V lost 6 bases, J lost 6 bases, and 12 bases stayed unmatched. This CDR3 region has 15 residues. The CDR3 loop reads CASSRSPTGVDTQYF. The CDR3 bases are TGTGCCAGCAGCCGCTCTCCAACAGGGGTGGATACGCAGTATTTT.

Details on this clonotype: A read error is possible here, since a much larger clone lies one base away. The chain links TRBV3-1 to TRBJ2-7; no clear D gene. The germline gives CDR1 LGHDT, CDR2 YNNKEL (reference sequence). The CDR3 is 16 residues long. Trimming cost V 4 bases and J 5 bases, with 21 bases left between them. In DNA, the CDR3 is TGTGCCAGCAGCCCCCAGAAATGGCGGAAGGCCCACGAGCAGTACTTC. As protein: CASSPQKWRKAHEQYF.

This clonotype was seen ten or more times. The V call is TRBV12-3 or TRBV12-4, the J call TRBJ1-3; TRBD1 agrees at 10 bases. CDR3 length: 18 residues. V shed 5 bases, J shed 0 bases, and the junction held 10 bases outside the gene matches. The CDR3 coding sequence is TGTGCCAGCAGTCCGATTGGGACAGGGGTTTCCTCTGGAAACACCATATATTTT. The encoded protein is CASSPIGTGVSSGNTIYF.

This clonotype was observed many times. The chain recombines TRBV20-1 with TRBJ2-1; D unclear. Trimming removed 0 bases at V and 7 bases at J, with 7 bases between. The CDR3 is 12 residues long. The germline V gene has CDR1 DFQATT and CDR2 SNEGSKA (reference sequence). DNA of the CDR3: TGCAGTGCTAGAGATTACGCAAATGAGCAGTTCTTC. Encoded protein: CSARDYANEQFF.

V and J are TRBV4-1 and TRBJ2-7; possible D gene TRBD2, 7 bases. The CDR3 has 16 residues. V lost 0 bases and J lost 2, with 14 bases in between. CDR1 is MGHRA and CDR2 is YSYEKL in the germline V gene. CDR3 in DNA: TGCGCCAGCAGCCAAGATGAGGGGGGGATTCCCTACGAGCAGTACTTC. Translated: CASSQDEGGIPYEQYF.

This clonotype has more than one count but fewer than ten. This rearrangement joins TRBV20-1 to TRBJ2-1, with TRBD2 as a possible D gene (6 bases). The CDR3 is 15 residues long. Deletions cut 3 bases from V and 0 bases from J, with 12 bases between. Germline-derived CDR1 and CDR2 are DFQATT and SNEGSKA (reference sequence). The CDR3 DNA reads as TGCAGTGCTAGGAGGGCGGGAAGCTCCTACAATGAGCAGTTCTTC. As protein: CSARRAGSSYNEQFF.

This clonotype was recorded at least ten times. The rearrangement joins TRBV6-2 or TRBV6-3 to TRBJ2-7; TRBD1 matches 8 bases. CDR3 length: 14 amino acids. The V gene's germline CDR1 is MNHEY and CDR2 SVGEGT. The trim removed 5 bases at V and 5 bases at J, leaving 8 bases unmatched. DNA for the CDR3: TGTGCCAGCAGTACAGGGGGTAGTTCCCACGAGCAGTACTTC. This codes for CASSTGGSSHEQYF.

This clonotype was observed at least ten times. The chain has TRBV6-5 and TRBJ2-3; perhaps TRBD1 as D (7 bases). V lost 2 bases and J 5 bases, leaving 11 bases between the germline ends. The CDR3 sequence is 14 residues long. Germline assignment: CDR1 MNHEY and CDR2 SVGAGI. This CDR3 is CASSYGQGGDTQYF. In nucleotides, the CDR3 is TGTGCCAGCAGTTACGGGCAGGGGGGAGATACGCAGTATTTT.

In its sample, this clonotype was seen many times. CDR3 residues: CASSSLNTQYF. In DNA, the CDR3 is TGTGCCAGCAGTTCTTTAAATACGCAGTATTTT. The V and J genes are TRBV27 and TRBJ2-3; D unclear. V was cut by 4 bases and J by 7 bases, with 6 bases left in between. The CDR3 length is 11 residues. Germline V gene sequence: CDR1 MNHEY, CDR2 SMNVEV (reference sequence).

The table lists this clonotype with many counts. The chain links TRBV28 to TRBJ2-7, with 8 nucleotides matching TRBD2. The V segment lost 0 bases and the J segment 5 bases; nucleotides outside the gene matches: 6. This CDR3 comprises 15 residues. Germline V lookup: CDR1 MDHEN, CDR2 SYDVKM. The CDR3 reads CASSLWGGLEDEQYF. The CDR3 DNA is TGTGCCAGCAGTTTATGGGGGGGACTAGAGGACGAGCAGTACTTC.